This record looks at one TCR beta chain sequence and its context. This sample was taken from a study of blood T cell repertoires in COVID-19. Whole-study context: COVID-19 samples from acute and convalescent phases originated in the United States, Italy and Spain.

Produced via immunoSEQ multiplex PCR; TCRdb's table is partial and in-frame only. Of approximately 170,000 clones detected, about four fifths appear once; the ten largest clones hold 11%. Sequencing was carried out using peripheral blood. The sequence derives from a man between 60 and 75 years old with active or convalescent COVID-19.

The CDR3 sequence is CASRIRTATGGYTF. For the CDR3, the DNA is TGTGCCAGCAGGATAAGGACGGCGACGGGGGGCTACACCTTC. The chain links TRBV28 to TRBJ1-2; D is ambiguous. The CDR3 covers 14 residues. The ends were cut back, 6 bases at V and 8 bases at J, with 19 bases in the middle. Germline assignment: CDR1 MDHEN and CDR2 SYDVKM.